This T cell receptor (beta chain) was recorded in a study of T cells after yellow fever vaccination. TCRdb recomputed calls from the 5' RACE reads with MiXCR, one row per CDR3 protein. The sample records 150,000 to 200,000 distinct CDR3 sequences, about 6% being singletons. This clonotype has at least ten counts. This CDR3 region has 15 residues. V shed 10 bases, J shed 1 base, and the junction held 9 bases outside the gene matches. Germline values: CDR1 MNHEY, CDR2 SMNVEV (reference sequence). This receptor was taken from a man aged 18 to 30 who received the YFV17D yellow fever vaccine. Specimen: CD4+ T cells sorted from PBMCs, collected on the day of the first yellow fever vaccination. This rearrangement joins TRBV27 to TRBJ2-2; 7 nucleotides match TRBD2. The CDR3 loop is CATGLWQLNTGELFF. The CDR3 DNA is TGTGCCACGGGACTATGGCAGTTGAACACCGGGGAGCTGTTTTTT.